This note documents a single TCR beta chain sequence. What it recognizes is unknown. The CDR3 is 11 amino acids. CDR1 and CDR2 (germline): SNHLY, FYNNEI. The ends were cut back, 6 bases at V and 8 bases at J, with 10 bases in the middle. Assay used: immunoSEQ multiplex PCR; TCRdb lists only in-frame clones, some missing. This table holds approximately 47,000 clones, more than 85% found once. These data come from a study of OX40 agonist ivuxolimab in advanced cancers. Study at large: The dose-escalation cohort was over 65% male, with a mean age of approximately 62 years, ranging roughly 20 to 90.

Study results and limitations: The mean number of expanded clones was higher in CD8+ T cells than in CD4+.

The sample here was CD4+ or CD8+ T cells sorted from blood, taken in a trial of the OX40 agonist ivuxolimab. The receptor was derived from an adult with an advanced solid tumor such as melanoma, head and neck, liver or kidney cancer. The chain carries TRBV2 and TRBJ1-1, with a possible D match to TRBD1 (5 bases). CDR3 residues: CASSRQLEAFF. The CDR3 nucleotides read TGTGCCAGCAGCCGACAGCTAGAAGCTTTCTTT. Combining the CDR3 with reference TRBV2 and TRBJ1-1 gives the whole variable domain EPEVTQTPSHQVTQMGQEVILRCVPISNHLYFYWYRQILGQKVEFLVSFYNNEISEKSEIFDDQFSVERPDGSNFTLKIRSTKLEDSAMYFCASSRQLEAFFGQGTRLTVV.